This passage covers 9 T cell receptor beta chains from one sample sequenced in a study of cytomegalovirus exposure and HLA in healthy donors. A multiplex PCR was run with 60 Vbeta primers and 13 Jbeta primers. Profiling relied on immunoSEQ multiplex PCR, and the TCRdb table lists in-frame clones only, not all of them. This sample carries about 120,000 clones, over 80% of them seen once, and the ten largest clones take 15% to 20%. The sequenced sample consisted of PBMCs. These receptors originate from a man younger than 35 in good health and CMV-seropositive.

This chain joins TRBV7-8 and TRBJ2-7; 8 nucleotides agree with TRBD1. The V gene's germline CDR1 is SGHVS and CDR2 FQNEAQ. Trimming removed 5 bases from V and 0 bases from J; junction bases left unmatched: 9. CDR3 length: 16 amino acids. The CDR3 bases are TGTGCCAGCAGCCGCGTAGGACAGGGATACTCCTACGAGCAGTACTTC. This translates into CASSRVGQGYSYEQYF.

This clone was seen just once. The V gene is TRBV5-1, the J gene TRBJ2-3; D gene uncertain. Germline lookup yields CDR1 SGHRS and CDR2 YFSETQ. Trimming removed 0 bases at V and 0 bases at J, with 14 bases between. This CDR3 comprises 17 residues. CDR3 region: CASSLAVSTISTDTQYF. The CDR3 bases are TGCGCCAGCAGCTTGGCCGTGAGCACCATAAGCACAGATACGCAGTATTTT. The full variable domain, rest sourced from reference TRBV5-1 and TRBJ2-3, is KAGVTQTPRYLIKTRGQQVTLSCSPISGHRSVSWYQQTPGQGLQFLFEYFSETQRNKGNFPGRFSGRQFSNSRSEMNVSTLELGDSALYLCASSLAVSTISTDTQYFGPGTRLTVL.

This clone turned up a few times. The chain combines TRBV6-1 with TRBJ2-5, with 8 bases lining up with TRBD2. The ends lost 1 base at V and 4 bases at J; junction bases unmatched: 5. The CDR3 runs to 15 residues. Germline values: CDR1 MNHNS, CDR2 SASEGT. The CDR3 DNA reads TGTGCCAGCAGTGAAGTGTCTAGCGGGCGAGAGACCCAGTACTTC. Protein sequence: CASSEVSSGRETQYF.

This clone has a single count. CDR3 region: CASKGQVAGELFF. CDR3 coding DNA: TGTGCCAGCAAAGGACAGGTGGCCGGGGAGCTGTTTTTT. The rearrangement joins TRBV6-1 to TRBJ2-2; TRBD1 matches at 7 bases. With 7 bases clipped from V and 6 bases from J, the junction kept 5 bases outside the gene matches. Germline CDR1 reads MNHNS; CDR2 reads SASEGT. CDR3 length: 13 residues.

This clone has just one count. In the same sample, other DNA sequences code for this CDR3. The V call is TRBV4-1, the J call TRBJ2-7, with TRBD1 matching over 9 bases. Trimming removed 3 bases from V and 1 base from J; junction bases left unmatched: 1. CDR1 is MGHRA, CDR2 YSYEKL, per germline. The CDR3 is 14 residues long. DNA for the CDR3: TGCGCCAGCAGCCAGGGACAGGGATCCTACGAGCAGTACTTC. Protein: CASSQGQGSYEQYF.

The V gene is TRBV6-5, the J gene TRBJ1-5; the match to TRBD1 covers 8 bases. The trim removed 6 bases at V and 3 bases at J, leaving 4 bases unmatched. Germline values: CDR1 MNHEY, CDR2 SVGAGI. The CDR3 runs to 14 residues. The CDR3 protein is CASRMGQVNQPQHF. The CDR3 DNA reads as TGTGCCAGCAGGATGGGACAGGTCAATCAGCCCCAGCATTTT.

The gene calls are TRBV27 and TRBJ1-2; perhaps TRBD1 as D (5 bases). Trimming shortened V by 3 bases and J by 6 bases, and 8 bases separated the two germline ends. Germline CDR1 reads MNHEY; CDR2 reads SMNVEV (reference sequence). CDR3 length equals 12 residues. DNA of the CDR3: TGTGCCAGCAGTTTTTCAGGGAATGGCTACACCTTC. This encodes CASSFSGNGYTF.

This clone was detected only a few times. J is TRBJ1-6 and V is TRBV6-5; unclear D gene. V lost 5 bases and J lost 8, with 10 bases in between. Germline V gene data show CDR1 as MNHEY and CDR2 as SVGAGI. The CDR3 extends over 13 amino acids. The CDR3 reads CASSSFEYSPLHF. The CDR3 DNA follows: TGTGCCAGCAGTAGCTTTGAGTATTCACCCCTCCACTTT.

This rearrangement joins TRBV4-2 to TRBJ1-2; TRBD1 matches 9 bases. Germline-derived CDR1 and CDR2 are LGHNA and YNFKEQ. The V and J ends lost 5 bases and 0 bases, in that order; junction bases with no gene match: 4. The CDR3 is 15 residues long. CDR3 sequence reads: CASSTGTGPNYGYTF. The CDR3 coding sequence is TGTGCCAGCAGCACAGGGACAGGGCCTAACTATGGCTACACCTTC.